These 23 T cell receptor beta chains were all obtained from the same sample, sequenced in a study of T-cell reconstitution after alpha-beta-depleted transplantation in children. Unique molecular identifiers were incorporated during preparation of the TCRbeta library. From the PCR reads, TCRdb called clonotypes with MiXCR, one entry per CDR3 protein. This sample yields about 580,000 distinct CDR3 sequences, of which 20% to 25% are seen a single time; less than 15% belongs to the top ten. The material sequenced was PBMCs, mostly from graft donor cells, taken 360 days after TCRalphabeta/CD19-depleted stem cell transplant. The source of these receptors is a boy less than two years old who had a stem cell transplant for acute myeloid leukemia, so the T cells may come from the graft donor.

V and J are TRBV29-1 and TRBJ2-4; 7 nucleotides align to TRBD2. This CDR3 spans 12 amino acids. Germline V lookup: CDR1 SQVTM, CDR2 ANQGSEA. The V segment lost 4 bases and the J segment 6 bases; nucleotides outside the gene matches: 3. As DNA, the CDR3 is TGCAGCGTTGTGCGGGGGTCAAACATTCAGTACTTC. The encoded protein is CSVVRGSNIQYF.

The chain carries TRBV29-1 and TRBJ2-7; the match to TRBD1 covers 10 bases. Germline lookup yields CDR1 SQVTM and CDR2 ANQGSEA. The CDR3 has 15 residues. The V and J ends lost 5 bases and 0 bases, in that order; junction bases with no gene match: 7. In nucleotides, the CDR3 is TGCAGCGTTTTCGGGACAGGGGACGCCTCCTACGAGCAGTACTTC. Its translation: CSVFGTGDASYEQYF.

The chain has TRBV12-3 or TRBV12-4 and TRBJ1-4, with D possibly matching TRBD1 (6 bases). CDR3 length: 14 amino acids. Trimming cost V 5 bases and J 6 bases, with 13 bases left between them. This chain's CDR3 is CASSPRGRYEKLFF. The CDR3 DNA is TGTGCCAGCAGTCCCAGGGGACGATATGAAAAACTGTTTTTT.

The table lists this clonotype with a few counts. This chain links TRBV7-3 with TRBJ2-6; possibly TRBD1 or TRBD2 for D (6 bases each). Deletions cut 1 base from V and 4 bases from J, with 14 bases between. The CDR3 sequence is 17 residues long. The germline CDR1 and CDR2 sequences are SGHTA and FQGTGA. The DNA for the CDR3 is TGTGCCAGCAGCTTAAGCCTAGGGGGAGGAGGGGCCAACGTCCTGACTTTC. This gives the protein CASSLSLGGGGANVLTF.

This clonotype was found a few times. CDR3 nucleotides: TGTGCCACCAGCCTGGGGTACCAAGAGACCCAGTACTTC. Protein: CATSLGYQETQYF. The chain couples TRBV15 to TRBJ2-5; no firm D call. This CDR3 is built from 13 residues. CDR1 is LNHNV, CDR2 YYDKDF, per germline (reference sequence). V was pared by 5 bases and J by 0 bases, with 7 bases between.

The rearrangement joins TRBV7-3 to TRBJ2-1, with 14 positions matching TRBD2. Germline trimming cut 3 bases from V and 8 bases from J; bases unmatched to any gene: 3. This CDR3 has 15 amino acids. Looked up from germline, CDR1 is SGHTA and CDR2 is FQGTGA. CDR3 residues: CASSFGTSGGHEQFF. CDR3 nucleotides: TGTGCCAGCAGCTTTGGGACTAGCGGGGGTCATGAGCAGTTCTTC.

The CDR3 reads CASSLNGTPKGAGELFF. The CDR3 DNA reads as TGTGCCAGCTCACTCAACGGGACGCCCAAGGGGGCCGGGGAGCTGTTTTTT. The chain carries TRBV18 and TRBJ2-2; perhaps TRBD1 as D (6 bases). Trimming took off 4 bases at V and 6 bases at J, with 21 bases between the two ends. This CDR3 spans 17 amino acids. Germline V gene data show CDR1 as KGHSH and CDR2 as LQKENI.

This clonotype was observed a few times. A read error may explain this, as a much larger clone is one base away. CDR3 protein: CAIQTGSYNEQFF. CDR3 DNA sequence: TGTGCCATCCAGACAGGCTCCTACAATGAGCAGTTCTTC. This sequence joins TRBV6-6 and TRBJ2-1; D may be TRBD1 (6 bases). This CDR3 has 13 residues. Germline lookup yields CDR1 MNHNY and CDR2 SVGAGI (reference sequence). Trimming shortened V by 10 bases and J by 0 bases, and 10 bases separated the two germline ends.

This clonotype was seen at least ten times. This chain connects TRBV7-8 to TRBJ2-2; a possible D gene is TRBD2 (6 bases). There are 15 residues in the CDR3. Germline loops: CDR1 SGHVS, CDR2 FQNEAQ. V lost 4 bases and J lost 0, with 9 bases in between. The CDR3 region is CASSSGLANTGELFF. As DNA, the CDR3 is TGTGCCAGCAGCTCGGGACTTGCGAACACCGGGGAGCTGTTTTTT. Looking up the rest from reference TRBV7-8 and TRBJ2-2 gives the full variable domain: GAGVSQSPRYKVAKRGQDVALRCDPISGHVSLFWYQQALGQGPEFLTYFQNEAQLDKSGLPSDRFFAERPEGSVSTLKIQRTQQEDSAVYLCASSSGLANTGELFFGEGSRLTVL.

The chain carries TRBV20-1 and TRBJ2-3; the match to TRBD2 covers 8 bases. Germline loops: CDR1 DFQATT, CDR2 SNEGSKA (reference sequence). Trimming at V came to 4 bases and at J to 2 bases, leaving 5 bases not matched to a gene. There are 14 residues in the CDR3. The CDR3 loop is CSAKSGGVTDTQYF. In DNA, the CDR3 is TGCAGTGCTAAGAGCGGGGGCGTCACAGATACGCAGTATTTT.

This clonotype showed up just a few times. The chain employs TRBV18 and TRBJ1-5, with a tentative D call TRBD1 (5 bases). Germline-derived CDR1 and CDR2 are KGHSH and LQKENI. V was cut by 5 bases and J by 3 bases, with 14 bases left in between. There are 15 residues in the CDR3. The CDR3 reads CASSTSTDNNQPQHF. CDR3 DNA sequence: TGTGCCAGCTCAACCTCGACAGACAACAATCAGCCCCAGCATTTT.

The genes are TRBV5-6 and TRBJ2-4; possible D gene TRBD1, 6 bases. The CDR3 sequence is 13 residues long. Trimming took 4 bases from V and 10 from J, leaving 15 bases between them. Germline lookup yields CDR1 SGHDT and CDR2 YYEEEE. CDR3 sequence (DNA): TGTGCCAGCAGCACGCCCAACCAGGGGATTCAGTACTTC. It translates to CASSTPNQGIQYF.

This clonotype was detected many times. J is TRBJ1-4 and V is TRBV4-2; 8 nucleotides agree with TRBD1. Germline V gene data show CDR1 as LGHNA and CDR2 as YNFKEQ. V lost 0 bases to trimming and J lost 8 bases; unmatched junction nucleotides: 8. This CDR3 comprises 16 residues. CDR3 bases: TGTGCCAGCAGCCAAGATCGAGGACAGGGCGGCGAAAAACTGTTTTTT. As protein: CASSQDRGQGGEKLFF.

This clonotype was detected a few times. The chain recombines TRBV15 with TRBJ2-5, with a tentative D call TRBD1 (6 bases). The germline gives CDR1 LNHNV, CDR2 YYDKDF (reference sequence). The CDR3 has 16 residues. Deletions cut 0 bases from V and 1 base from J, with 12 bases between. CDR3 sequence reads: CATSRDRVRGQETQYF. The CDR3 nucleotides read TGTGCCACCAGCAGAGATCGGGTCAGGGGCCAAGAGACCCAGTACTTC.

This clonotype showed up just once. CDR3: CASSSFADSGANVLTF. In DNA form, the CDR3 reads TGTGCCAGCAGCTCCTTCGCGGACTCTGGGGCCAACGTCCTGACTTTC. The chain is built from TRBV7-8 and TRBJ2-6, with no clear D. V was trimmed by 4 bases and J by 0 bases, leaving 10 bases between them. Germline V lookup: CDR1 SGHVS, CDR2 FQNEAQ. CDR3 length: 16 residues. Looking up the rest from reference TRBV7-8 and TRBJ2-6 gives the full variable domain: GAGVSQSPRYKVAKRGQDVALRCDPISGHVSLFWYQQALGQGPEFLTYFQNEAQLDKSGLPSDRFFAERPEGSVSTLKIQRTQQEDSAVYLCASSSFADSGANVLTFGAGSRLTVL.

This clonotype has at least ten counts. The DNA for the CDR3 is TGTGCCAGCAGCTCGAAAAACAGGGTTTCTGGTGAAAAACTGTTTTTT. Its translation is CASSSKNRVSGEKLFF. This sequence joins TRBV7-2 and TRBJ1-4; possible D gene TRBD1, 6 bases. The germline CDR1 and CDR2 sequences are SGHTA and FQGNSA. CDR3 length: 16 amino acids. Trimming took off 4 bases at V and 7 bases at J, with 19 bases between the two ends.

This clonotype was observed a handful of times. The gene calls are TRBV20-1 and TRBJ2-7; D tentatively fits TRBD1 or TRBD2 (5 bases each). Germline loops: CDR1 DFQATT, CDR2 SNEGSKA (reference sequence). CDR3 length equals 16 residues. The CDR3, as DNA: TGCAGGGCGGTGGGGGATTTACCGCGGTCTGTCTACGAGCAGTACGTC. Translation gives CRAVGDLPRSVYEQYV.

This clonotype was counted only a few times. The V and J genes are TRBV15 and TRBJ2-1; 7 nucleotides line up with TRBD2. CDR1 LNHNV and CDR2 YYDKDF come from the germline V gene (reference sequence). There are 18 residues in the CDR3. V trimming: 1 base; J trimming: 0 bases; junction bases outside the gene matches: 9. CDR3 bases: TGTGCCACCAGCAGAGTGCCCCTAGCGGTTACCTCCTACAATGAGCAGTTCTTC. Its protein product is CATSRVPLAVTSYNEQFF.

This clonotype was seen repeatedly, ten times or more. The chain links TRBV4-3 to TRBJ2-7, with a tentative D call TRBD1 (5 bases). Germline CDR1 and CDR2: LGHNA and YSLEER. The CDR3 has 15 residues. V dropped 1 base and J dropped 3 bases, with 13 bases sitting between them. Written as DNA, the CDR3 is TGCGCCAGCAGCCAAGGACCGGACACGAGCTACGAGCAGTACTTC. Encoded protein: CASSQGPDTSYEQYF.

Many counts were recorded for this clonotype. The chain is built from TRBV4-1 and TRBJ2-1; TRBD1 is a possible D gene (6 bases). Trimming removed 3 bases at V and 4 bases at J, with 13 bases between. This CDR3 region has 15 residues. CDR1 and CDR2 from the germline V gene are MGHRA and YSYEKL. CDR3 protein: CASSQGHLKYNEQFF. DNA for the CDR3: TGCGCCAGCAGCCAGGGACACCTGAAGTACAATGAGCAGTTCTTC.

This chain connects TRBV28 to TRBJ2-4, with TRBD1 as a possible D gene (5 bases). The CDR3 sequence is 16 residues long. CDR1 is MDHEN, CDR2 SYDVKM, per germline. V was trimmed by 2 bases and J by 5 bases, leaving 16 bases between them. CDR3 amino acids: CASSLGPDSEENIQYF. The DNA for the CDR3 is TGTGCCAGCAGTTTAGGTCCTGACAGCGAGGAAAACATTCAGTACTTC.

The table lists this clonotype with a count of one. The chain is built from TRBV20-1 and TRBJ1-6, with TRBD1 as a possible D gene (6 bases). Trimming cost V 6 bases and J 8 bases, with 26 bases left between them. CDR1 and CDR2 from the germline V gene are DFQATT and SNEGSKA (reference sequence). This CDR3 is built from 17 residues. The CDR3 loop reads CSARGLLWGAMHSPLHF. DNA for the CDR3: TGCAGTGCGAGGGGACTTCTATGGGGGGCGATGCATTCACCCCTCCACTTT.

This clonotype has more than one count but fewer than ten. This sequence joins TRBV29-1 and TRBJ2-3; TRBD1 agrees at 10 bases. CDR1 is SQVTM and CDR2 is ANQGSEA in the germline V gene. This CDR3 has 17 amino acids. The V and J ends lost 0 bases and 7 bases, in that order; junction bases with no gene match: 13. CDR3: CSVEDSGQGMLGNTQYF. The CDR3 region has the DNA TGCAGCGTTGAAGACTCGGGACAGGGGATGCTCGGGAATACGCAGTATTTT.